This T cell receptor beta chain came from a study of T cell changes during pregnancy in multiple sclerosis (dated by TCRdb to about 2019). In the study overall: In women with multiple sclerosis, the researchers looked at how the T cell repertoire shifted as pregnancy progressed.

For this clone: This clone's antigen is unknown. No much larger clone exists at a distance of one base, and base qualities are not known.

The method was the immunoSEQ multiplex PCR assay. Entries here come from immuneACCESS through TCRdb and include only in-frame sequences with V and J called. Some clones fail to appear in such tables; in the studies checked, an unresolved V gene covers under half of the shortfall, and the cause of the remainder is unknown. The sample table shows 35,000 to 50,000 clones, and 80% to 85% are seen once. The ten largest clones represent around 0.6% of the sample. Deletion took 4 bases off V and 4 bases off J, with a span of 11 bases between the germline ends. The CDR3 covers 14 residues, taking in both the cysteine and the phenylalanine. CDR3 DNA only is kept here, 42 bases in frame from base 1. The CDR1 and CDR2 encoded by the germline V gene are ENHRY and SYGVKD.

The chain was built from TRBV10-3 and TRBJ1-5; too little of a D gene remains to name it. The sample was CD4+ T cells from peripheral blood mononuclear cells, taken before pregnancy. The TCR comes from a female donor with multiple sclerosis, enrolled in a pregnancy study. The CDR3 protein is CAISGLRRNQPQHF. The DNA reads TGTGCCATCAGTGGACTACGGCGGAATCAGCCCCAGCATTTT.